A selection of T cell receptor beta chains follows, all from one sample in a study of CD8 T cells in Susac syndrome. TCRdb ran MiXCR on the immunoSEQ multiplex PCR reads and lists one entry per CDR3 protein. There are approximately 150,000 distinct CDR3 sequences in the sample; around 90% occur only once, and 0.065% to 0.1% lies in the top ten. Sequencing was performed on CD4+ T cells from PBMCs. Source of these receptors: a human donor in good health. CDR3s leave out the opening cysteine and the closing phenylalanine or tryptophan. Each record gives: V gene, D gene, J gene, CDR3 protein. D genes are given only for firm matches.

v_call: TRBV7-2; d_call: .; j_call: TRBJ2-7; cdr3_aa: ASSVTGTRSSYEQY
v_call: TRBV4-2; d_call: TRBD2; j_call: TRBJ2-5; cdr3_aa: ASSQEGLAGGGEDQETQY
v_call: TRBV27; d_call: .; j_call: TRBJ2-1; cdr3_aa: ASSTKWGIDEQF
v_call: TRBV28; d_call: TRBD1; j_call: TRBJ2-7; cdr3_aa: ASSLPGTGVGYEQY
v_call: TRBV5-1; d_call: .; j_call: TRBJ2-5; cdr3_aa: ASSLVPGMETQY
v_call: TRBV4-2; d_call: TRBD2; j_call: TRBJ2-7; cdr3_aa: ASSQVFGASGRAGEQY
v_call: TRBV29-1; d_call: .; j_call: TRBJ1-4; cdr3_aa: SVDLPGEKLF
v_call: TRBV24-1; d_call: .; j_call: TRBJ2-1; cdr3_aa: ATRGSSYNEQF
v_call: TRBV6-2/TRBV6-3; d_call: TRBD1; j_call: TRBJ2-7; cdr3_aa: ASRTLTGTGSYEQY
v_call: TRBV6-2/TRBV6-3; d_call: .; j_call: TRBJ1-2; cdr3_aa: ASIPGTGTFYGYT
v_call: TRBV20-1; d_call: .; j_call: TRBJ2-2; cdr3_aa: SASGNTGELF
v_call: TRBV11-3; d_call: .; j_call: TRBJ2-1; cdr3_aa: ASSSTWNEQF
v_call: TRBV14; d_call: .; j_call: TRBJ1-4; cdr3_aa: ASSRVSSEKLF
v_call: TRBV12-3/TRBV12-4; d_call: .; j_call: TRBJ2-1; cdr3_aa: ASGARGGGPEQF
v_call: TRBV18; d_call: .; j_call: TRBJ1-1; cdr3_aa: ASSRSRGAQTEAF
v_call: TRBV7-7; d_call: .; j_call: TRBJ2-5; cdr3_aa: ASSFGSAFQETQY
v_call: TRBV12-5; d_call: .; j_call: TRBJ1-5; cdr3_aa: ASGKGAFANQPQH
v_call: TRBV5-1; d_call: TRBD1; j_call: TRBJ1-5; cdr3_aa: ASSPRTGQGRRGNQPQH
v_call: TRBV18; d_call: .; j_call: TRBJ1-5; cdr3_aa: ASSFHPGPYSNQPQH
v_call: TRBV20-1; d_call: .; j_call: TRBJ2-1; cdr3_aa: SGGGQNEQF
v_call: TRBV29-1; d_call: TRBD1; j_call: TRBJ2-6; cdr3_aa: SFTGQGSSGANVLT
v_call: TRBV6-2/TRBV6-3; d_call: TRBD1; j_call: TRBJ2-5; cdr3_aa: ASSPGQGWRETQY